One sample yielded the 14 T cell receptor beta chains listed below, sequenced in a study of T cells in narcolepsy. Clones were read by immunoSEQ multiplex PCR, and TCRdb kept only the in-frame ones, dropping some. The top ten hold around 0.96% of the sample, which has fewer than 35,000 clones, 75% to 85% seen once. The sample consisted of CD45RA- memory CD4+ T cells from PBMCs. The receptors were gathered from a human donor with narcolepsy.

The chain is built from TRBV4-1 and TRBJ2-7; unclear D gene. The germline CDR1 and CDR2 sequences are MGHRA and YSYEKL. This CDR3 has 14 residues. Trimming pared 0 bases from V and 6 bases from J, leaving 12 bases between. The CDR3 here is CASSQDPNRVEQYF. Here the CDR3 DNA reads TGCGCCAGCAGCCAAGATCCGAACCGAGTCGAGCAGTACTTC.

The rearrangement joins TRBV10-3 to TRBJ2-1, with 9 nucleotides matching TRBD2. V shed 3 bases and J 4 bases; nucleotides not matched to a gene: 1. Germline lookup yields CDR1 ENHRY and CDR2 SYGVKD. There are 14 residues in the CDR3. CDR3 loop: CAISEAGGYNEQFF. CDR3 coding DNA: TGTGCCATCAGTGAAGCGGGGGGTTACAATGAGCAGTTCTTC.

This clone was detected only once. The chain couples TRBV19 to TRBJ2-4; TRBD1 is a possible D gene (6 bases). From germline, CDR1 is LNHDA and CDR2 SQIVND (reference sequence). Trimming removed 7 bases from V and 0 bases from J, with 19 bases in between. The CDR3 totals 17 residues. In nucleotides, the CDR3 is TGTGCCAGTACCCCCGAGACAGGAAGACTAGCCAAAAACATTCAGTACTTC. Protein: CASTPETGRLAKNIQYF.

The rearrangement links TRBV6-1 to TRBJ1-2, with 7 bases matching TRBD1. CDR3 length: 15 residues. V gave up 11 bases and J gave up 8 bases; unmatched junction bases: 20. Germline assignment: CDR1 MNHNS and CDR2 SASEGT. The CDR3 region is CAASGGMTGSRGYTF. The CDR3 DNA sequence: TGTGCCGCCTCAGGTGGCATGACAGGGTCACGGGGCTACACCTTC.

In DNA, the CDR3 is TGTGCCAGCAGGCGGGGTGGACCTCAGCCCCAGCATTTT. Its translation: CASRRGGPQPQHF. This chain uses TRBV6-5 with TRBJ1-5; D unclear. Per germline, CDR1 MNHEY and CDR2 SVGAGI. The CDR3 sequence is 13 residues long. V shed 6 bases and J shed 6 bases, with 12 bases lying between them.

The chain carries TRBV6-1 and TRBJ1-2; maybe TRBD1 (6 bases). Germline V gene lookup returns CDR1 MNHNS and CDR2 SASEGT. V dropped 0 bases and J dropped 8 bases, with 22 bases sitting between them. This CDR3 has 17 amino acids. The CDR3 loop is CASSEAWSVGQPVGYTF. Here the CDR3 DNA reads TGTGCCAGCAGTGAAGCTTGGTCTGTAGGACAGCCGGTCGGCTACACCTTC.

The chain is built from TRBV7-3 and TRBJ2-3; possibly TRBD1 or TRBD2 for D (5 bases each). Per germline, CDR1 SGHTA and CDR2 FQGTGA. This CDR3 is 16 amino acids long. V was trimmed by 5 bases and J by 4 bases, leaving 19 bases between them. As DNA, the CDR3 is TGTGCCAGCAGCCCCCCGGGGACCACGGCCGCAGATACGCAGTATTTT. Encoded protein: CASSPPGTTAADTQYF.

This chain uses TRBV28 with TRBJ2-7; 8 positions match TRBD1. This CDR3 has 12 residues. Germline CDR1 and CDR2: MDHEN and SYDVKM. V lost 7 bases, J lost 6 bases, and 5 bases stayed unmatched. The CDR3 is CASTMDRAEQYF. CDR3 DNA: TGTGCCAGCACAATGGACAGGGCCGAGCAGTACTTC.

This clone was detected only once. The V call is TRBV14, the J call TRBJ2-7; TRBD2 aligns across 13 bases. Germline assignment: CDR1 SGHDN and CDR2 FVKESK. V shed 3 bases and J 3 bases; nucleotides not matched to a gene: 2. There are 15 residues in the CDR3. CDR3 sequence: CASSQGLAGIYEQYF. In DNA form, the CDR3 reads TGTGCCAGCAGCCAGGGACTAGCGGGAATCTACGAGCAGTACTTC.

J is TRBJ1-2 and V is TRBV11-3; 7 bases agree with TRBD1. The CDR3 is made up of 15 amino acids. Germline lookup yields CDR1 SGHNT and CDR2 YENEEA. J gave up 6 bases and V 1 base, and 8 bases lay outside the gene matches. CDR3 sequence (DNA): TGTGCCAGCAGCTTAGCCCGGGGGACAGATAATGGCTACACCTTC. It codes for CASSLARGTDNGYTF.

The gene calls are TRBV5-1 and TRBJ1-4; D may be TRBD1 (6 bases). With 3 bases removed from V and 3 bases from J, the gap between germline ends came to 12 bases. Germline V gene data show CDR1 as SGHRS and CDR2 as YFSETQ. This CDR3 spans 15 amino acids. The chain's CDR3 is CASSSSGVPNEKLFF. CDR3 in DNA: TGCGCCAGCAGCTCATCAGGGGTACCTAATGAAAAACTGTTTTTT.

V is TRBV5-1 and J is TRBJ2-1; D unclear. Germline CDR1 is SGHRS and CDR2 is YFSETQ. The CDR3 extends over 14 amino acids. The V gene lost 0 bases and the J gene lost 7 bases, with 11 bases spanning the gap. CDR3: CASSLAGSGNEQFF. The CDR3 bases are TGCGCCAGCAGCTTGGCCGGTTCGGGTAATGAGCAGTTCTTC. The full variable domain, rest sourced from reference TRBV5-1 and TRBJ2-1, is KAGVTQTPRYLIKTRGQQVTLSCSPISGHRSVSWYQQTPGQGLQFLFEYFSETQRNKGNFPGRFSGRQFSNSRSEMNVSTLELGDSALYLCASSLAGSGNEQFFGPGTRLTVL.

This chain joins TRBV25-1 and TRBJ2-3; a possible D gene is TRBD2 (5 bases). CDR3 size: 16 residues. With 4 bases removed from V and 2 bases from J, the gap between germline ends came to 16 bases. Germline CDR1 and CDR2: MGHDK and SYGVNS. CDR3 sequence: CASSGGPETHTDTQYF. The CDR3 nucleotides are TGTGCCAGCAGTGGAGGGCCCGAGACGCACACAGATACGCAGTATTTT. Full variable domain (missing parts from reference TRBV25-1 and TRBJ2-3): EADIYQTPRYLVIGTGKKITLECSQTMGHDKMYWYQQDPGMELHLIHYSYGVNSTEKGDLSSESTVSRIRTEHFPLTLESARPSHTSQYLCASSGGPETHTDTQYFGPGTRLTVL.

This chain uses TRBV6-5 with TRBJ1-6; tentative D call: TRBD1 (5 bases). This CDR3 region has 15 residues. Germline V gene sequence: CDR1 MNHEY, CDR2 SVGAGI. Trimming pared 2 bases from V and 11 bases from J, leaving 16 bases between. CDR3 sequence: CASSYASREGAPLHF. CDR3 DNA: TGTGCCAGCAGTTACGCGAGCAGGGAAGGGGCACCCCTCCACTTT.